These 24 T cell receptor beta chains came from one sample sequenced in a study of T cells in Graves' hyperthyroidism and ophthalmopathy. Amplification of TCR beta CDR3 regions used RNA as the template. The primer set for the first-round RT-PCR of the TCR CDR3 was HTBI. TCRdb itself ran the multiplex PCR reads through MiXCR, one entry per CDR3 protein. The table shows hundreds of thousands of distinct CDR3 sequences, with about half occurring only once. What was sequenced was peripheral blood or thyroid tissue (not recorded which). Receptors originate from a woman aged 18 to 35 with Graves' hyperthyroidism.

Ten or more counts support this clonotype. This sequence joins TRBV9 and TRBJ1-1; a possible D gene is TRBD1 (6 bases). The germline V and J ends were trimmed by 1 base and 9 bases, with 13 bases remaining between them. CDR3 length: 13 residues. Germline CDR1 and CDR2: SGDLS and YYNGEE. The DNA for the CDR3 is TGTGCCAGCAGCGTATCCGGCAGGGGACAAGCTTTCTTT. Its translation: CASSVSGRGQAFF.

This clonotype has only a few counts. The rearrangement uses TRBV25-1 and TRBJ1-2; D unresolved. CDR3 size: 13 residues. Germline V lookup: CDR1 MGHDK, CDR2 SYGVNS. Trimming pared 5 bases from V and 4 bases from J, leaving 11 bases between. CDR3 residues: CASSRVGFYGYTF. Here the CDR3 DNA reads TGTGCCAGCAGTCGGGTTGGGTTCTATGGCTACACCTTC.

This clonotype was counted a few times. The chain recombines TRBV2 with TRBJ1-6; D not resolved. From germline, CDR1 is SNHLY and CDR2 FYNNEI. Trimming pared 5 bases from V and 3 bases from J, leaving 11 bases between. This CDR3 region has 15 residues. In nucleotides, the CDR3 is TGTGCCAGCAGTTACCGGGGTCTCTATAATTCACCCCTCCACTTT. The encoded protein is CASSYRGLYNSPLHF.

The gene calls are TRBV9 and TRBJ1-2; D is uncertain. Germline values: CDR1 SGDLS, CDR2 YYNGEE. Deletions cut 4 bases from V and 2 bases from J, with 18 bases between. This CDR3 region has 16 residues. CDR3 in DNA: TGTGCCAGCAGCCACCGGGTCAATAAGCGAAACTATGGCTACACCTTC. It yields the protein CASSHRVNKRNYGYTF.

This clonotype has a handful of counts. The V gene is TRBV9, the J gene TRBJ2-5, with D unresolved. V was pared by 5 bases and J by 5 bases, with 13 bases between. CDR1 and CDR2 (germline): SGDLS, YYNGEE. This CDR3 is 13 amino acids long. The CDR3 nucleotides read TGTGCCAGCAGGCCTTGGCACGTGGAGACCCAGTACTTC. Residues: CASRPWHVETQYF.

The CDR3 DNA reads as TGTGCCAGCAGCGCGACAGGGGGCTTGTCTGGAAACACCATATATTTT. Translated: CASSATGGLSGNTIYF. The chain is built from TRBV9 and TRBJ1-3; TRBD1 matches at 10 bases. This CDR3 is built from 16 residues. V was pared by 3 bases and J by 1 base, with 4 bases of the junction left unmatched. Germline V gives CDR1 SGDLS, CDR2 YYNGEE.

Points on this clonotype: The junction departs from germline at one end; a sequencing error may be responsible. The CDR3 DNA follows: TGTGCCAGCAGACCGGGACTAGCGAACGAGCAGTACTTC. Protein: CASRPGLANEQYF. The chain combines TRBV5-1 with TRBJ2-7; 10 bases agree with TRBD2. The CDR3 loop spans 13 amino acids. CDR1 and CDR2 (germline): SGHRS, YFSETQ.

This clonotype was detected only a few times. The gene calls are TRBV19 and TRBJ2-5, with 14 bases identical to TRBD2. The CDR3 runs 15 residues. The V and J ends lost 4 bases and 5 bases, in that order; junction bases with no gene match: 3. CDR1 and CDR2 from the germline V gene are LNHDA and SQIVND (reference sequence). CDR3 residues: CASSRGLAGVETQYF. The DNA for the CDR3 is TGTGCCAGTAGTAGGGGACTAGCGGGAGTGGAGACCCAGTACTTC. Complete variable domain (other parts from reference TRBV19 and TRBJ2-5): DGGITQSPKYLFRKEGQNVTLSCEQNLNHDAMYWYRQDPGQGLRLIYYSQIVNDFQKGDIAEGYSVSREKKESFPLTVTSAQKNPTAFYLCASSRGLAGVETQYFGPGTRLLVL.

A remark on this clonotype: A much larger clone is a single base away; this may be a read error. The rearrangement joins TRBV7-3 to TRBJ1-6; D is unresolved. The V end was cut by 4 bases, the J end by 6 bases, with 10 bases between. Germline V gene sequence: CDR1 SGHTA, CDR2 FQGTGA. The CDR3 loop spans 14 amino acids. CDR3 protein: CASSSRVPNSPLHF. Here the CDR3 DNA reads TGTGCCAGCAGCTCACGGGTTCCTAATTCACCCCTCCACTTT.

The chain combines TRBV14 with TRBJ1-4, with D perhaps matching TRBD1 (5 bases). Between the trimmed V and J ends, which lost 2 bases and 4 bases, there was a span of 14 bases. Germline V CDR1 and CDR2: SGHDN, FVKESK. This CDR3 is 16 amino acids long. As DNA, the CDR3 is TGTGCCAGCAGCCAACTACCGGGACGGGGTAATGAAAAACTGTTTTTT. It specifies CASSQLPGRGNEKLFF.

The chain carries TRBV7-3 and TRBJ2-7; TRBD2 matches at 8 bases. The germline V gene has CDR1 SGHTA and CDR2 FQGTGA. The CDR3 runs 15 residues. After removal of 5 bases from V and 6 bases from J, the junction contained 12 bases not matched to a gene. The CDR3 loop reads CASSPVTSDVGEQYF. Written as DNA, the CDR3 is TGTGCCAGCAGCCCGGTGACTAGCGACGTCGGCGAGCAGTACTTC. Combining the CDR3 with reference TRBV7-3 and TRBJ2-7 gives the whole variable domain GAGVSQTPSNKVTEKGKYVELRCDPISGHTALYWYRQSLGQGPEFLIYFQGTGAADDSGLPNDRFFAVRPEGSVSTLKIQRTERGDSAVYLCASSPVTSDVGEQYFGPGTRLTVT.

There are a few counts of this clonotype. DNA of the CDR3: TGTGCCAGCAGCTTAACGGGACAGGGGCCCAACCGGGATGGCTACACCTTC. This translates into CASSLTGQGPNRDGYTF. The rearrangement uses TRBV7-3 and TRBJ1-2, with 10 bases that match TRBD1. This CDR3 has 17 amino acids. Trimming took 0 bases from V and 6 from J; bases not matched to a gene: 10. Per germline, CDR1 SGHTA and CDR2 FQGTGA.

Comments on this clonotype: A much larger clone sits a single nucleotide away, making a read error possible. This chain joins TRBV5-4 and TRBJ1-4; 10 nucleotides match TRBD1. The CDR3 runs to 14 residues. Germline V lookup: CDR1 SGHNT, CDR2 YYREEE (reference sequence). The CDR3 reads CVSSLDRGTQKLFF. The CDR3 coding sequence is TGTGTCAGCAGCTTGGACAGGGGGACTCAAAAACTGTTTTTT. Full variable domain (missing parts from reference TRBV5-4 and TRBJ1-4): ETGVTQSPTHLIKTRGQQVTLRCSSQSGHNTVSWYQQALGQGPQFIFQYYREEENGRGNFPPRFSGLQFPNYSSELNVNALELDDSALYLCVSSLDRGTQKLFFGSGTQLSVL.

The table lists this clonotype with a few counts. The chain links TRBV28 to TRBJ2-5; tentative D call: TRBD1 (6 bases). Trimming cost V 8 bases and J 0 bases, with 13 bases left between them. The germline V gene has CDR1 MDHEN and CDR2 SYDVKM. The CDR3 has 14 residues. The CDR3 sequence: CASLTGSYQETQYF. The CDR3, as DNA: TGTGCCAGCCTCACAGGGTCGTACCAAGAGACCCAGTACTTC.

This chain uses TRBV25-1 with TRBJ2-5, with 8 bases that match TRBD2. Trimming took 7 bases from V and 5 from J; bases not matched to a gene: 6. This CDR3 is built from 13 residues. CDR1 and CDR2 from the germline V gene are MGHDK and SYGVNS. The CDR3 sequence is CASKSGSRETQYF. In nucleotides, the CDR3 is TGTGCCAGCAAAAGCGGGAGCCGGGAGACCCAGTACTTC.

This chain joins TRBV10-3 and TRBJ2-7; D is ambiguous. V was shortened by 3 bases and J by 2 bases, with 14 bases between the two germline ends. The CDR3 contains 15 residues. From germline, CDR1 is ENHRY and CDR2 SYGVKD. The CDR3: CAISDHRSSAYEQYF. The CDR3 nucleotides read TGTGCCATCAGTGACCATCGAAGCTCGGCCTACGAGCAGTACTTC.

J is TRBJ1-1 and V is TRBV7-3; no reliable D call. CDR3 length equals 17 residues. Germline V CDR1 and CDR2: SGHTA, FQGTGA. With 5 bases removed from V and 2 bases from J, the gap between germline ends came to 21 bases. The CDR3 reads CASSPAPGNGFNTEAFF. CDR3 nucleotides: TGTGCCAGCAGCCCCGCCCCCGGGAATGGGTTTAACACTGAAGCTTTCTTT. Full variable domain (outside the CDR3, taken from reference TRBV7-3 and TRBJ1-1): GAGVSQTPSNKVTEKGKYVELRCDPISGHTALYWYRQSLGQGPEFLIYFQGTGAADDSGLPNDRFFAVRPEGSVSTLKIQRTERGDSAVYLCASSPAPGNGFNTEAFFGQGTRLTVV.

The J gene is TRBJ2-7, the V gene TRBV2; no definite D call. Germline CDR1 and CDR2: SNHLY and FYNNEI. The V gene lost 6 bases and the J gene lost 0 bases, with 15 bases spanning the gap. The CDR3 has 15 residues. The CDR3 DNA reads as TGTGCCAGCAGCGGTGACACCCCAAGCTCCTACGAGCAGTACTTC. Translation: CASSGDTPSSYEQYF.

This clonotype came up a few times. This chain links TRBV24-1 with TRBJ2-1, with a possible D match to TRBD2 (6 bases). Trimming left V 11 bases short and J 7 bases short, with 23 bases between. Germline V CDR1 and CDR2: KGHDR, SFDVKD. The CDR3 loop spans 15 amino acids. CDR3 coding DNA: TGTGCCATCTTCCGTATCCGGGAGAACCGGAATGAGCAGTTCTTC. Its protein product is CAIFRIRENRNEQFF.

This clonotype turned up a few times. The V call is TRBV6-5, the J call TRBJ2-5; D not certain. Deletions cut 2 bases from V and 7 bases from J, with 11 bases between. This CDR3 comprises 13 residues. Germline CDR1 and CDR2: MNHEY and SVGAGI. The CDR3 region has the DNA TGTGCCAGCAGTTACATAGGAAGGACGACCCAGTACTTC. Its translation is CASSYIGRTTQYF.

Details on this clonotype: One end of the junction fails to match germline, which may point to a read error. The CDR3: CASSPGGSGADVLTF. CDR3 bases: TGTGCCAGCAGCCCTGGGGGGTCTGGGGCCGACGTCCTGACTTTC. The chain couples TRBV14 to TRBJ2-6, with TRBD2 as a possible D gene (6 bases). The CDR3 covers 15 residues. CDR1 is SGHDN and CDR2 is FVKESK in the germline V gene.

This clonotype occurred many times. The chain has TRBV19 and TRBJ1-2, with D uncertain. There are 13 residues in the CDR3. V gave up 0 bases and J gave up 8 bases, with 10 bases separating them. The germline gives CDR1 LNHDA, CDR2 SQIVND (reference sequence). This CDR3 reads CASSIEWELGYTF. CDR3 nucleotides: TGTGCCAGTAGTATAGAGTGGGAATTAGGCTACACCTTC.

The rearrangement joins TRBV20-1 to TRBJ2-7, with D unresolved. The germline V gene has CDR1 DFQATT and CDR2 SNEGSKA (reference sequence). This CDR3 spans 14 amino acids. V was shortened by 2 bases and J by 0 bases, with 11 bases between the two germline ends. CDR3 in amino acids: CSARPDGFSYEQYF. As DNA, the CDR3 is TGCAGTGCTAGACCGGACGGCTTCTCCTACGAGCAGTACTTC.

This clonotype was detected many times. This chain links TRBV29-1 with TRBJ1-1; D possibly corresponds to TRBD1 (5 bases). V lost 6 bases, J lost 5 bases, and 22 bases lay in between. The CDR3 loop spans 15 amino acids. Germline CDR1 is SQVTM and CDR2 is ANQGSEA. The CDR3 region is CSVAGGTALFTEAFF. As DNA, the CDR3 is TGCAGCGTCGCCGGGGGGACGGCTCTGTTTACTGAAGCTTTCTTT.